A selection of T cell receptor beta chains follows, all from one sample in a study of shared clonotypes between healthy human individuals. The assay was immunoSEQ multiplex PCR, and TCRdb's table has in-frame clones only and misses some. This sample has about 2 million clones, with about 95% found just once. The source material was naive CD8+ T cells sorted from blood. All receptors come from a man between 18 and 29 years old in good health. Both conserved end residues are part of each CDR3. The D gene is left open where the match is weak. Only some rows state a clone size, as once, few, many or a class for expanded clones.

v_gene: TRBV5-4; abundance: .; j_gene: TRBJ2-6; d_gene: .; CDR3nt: TGTGCCAGCAGCTTCGCAGGCAGCTCTGGGGCCAACGTCCTGACTTTC; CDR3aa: CASSFAGSSGANVLTF
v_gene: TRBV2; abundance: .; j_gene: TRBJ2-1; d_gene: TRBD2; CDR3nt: TGTGCCAGCAGTGAAATCGGGGCGGGAGAGGTGTACAATGAGCAGTTCTTC; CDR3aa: CASSEIGAGEVYNEQFF
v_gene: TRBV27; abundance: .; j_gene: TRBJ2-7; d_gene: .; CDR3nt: TGTGCCAGCAGTTTCACGGTCCGCTACGAGCAGTACTTC; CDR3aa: CASSFTVRYEQYF
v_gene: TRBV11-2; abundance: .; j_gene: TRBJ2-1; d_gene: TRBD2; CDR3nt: TGTGCCAGCAGCTTAGAGGTTGCGGGGGGGCTCCTCAGCTCCTACAATGAGCAGTTCTTC; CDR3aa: CASSLEVAGGLLSSYNEQFF
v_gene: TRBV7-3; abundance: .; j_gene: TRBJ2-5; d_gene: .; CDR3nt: TGTGCCAGCAGCCTGGGCGGGGGCTTTGAGACCCAGTACTTC; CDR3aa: CASSLGGGFETQYF
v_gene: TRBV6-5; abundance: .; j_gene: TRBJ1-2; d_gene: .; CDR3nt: TGTGCCAGCAGTTACCAGGACGCCAAGGGCTACACCTTC; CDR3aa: CASSYQDAKGYTF
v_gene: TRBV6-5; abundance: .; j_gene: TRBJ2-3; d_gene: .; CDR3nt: TGTGCCAGCAGACCGGAGTTTTCGGCAGATACGCAGTATTTT; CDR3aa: CASRPEFSADTQYF
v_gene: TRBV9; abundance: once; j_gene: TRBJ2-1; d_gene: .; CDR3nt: TGTGCCAGCAGCGTAGAGAGTTTTGGACACTCCTACAATGAGCAGTTCTTC; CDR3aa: CASSVESFGHSYNEQFF
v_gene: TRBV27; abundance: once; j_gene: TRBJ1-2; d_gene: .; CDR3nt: TGTGCCAGCAGTTTATCAGGGTCTCTTGGCTACACCTTC; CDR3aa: CASSLSGSLGYTF
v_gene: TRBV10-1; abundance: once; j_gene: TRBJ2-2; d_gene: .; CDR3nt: TGCGCCAGCAGCGAAGGTCCCGGCGGGGAGCTGTTTTTT; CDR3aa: CASSEGPGGELFF
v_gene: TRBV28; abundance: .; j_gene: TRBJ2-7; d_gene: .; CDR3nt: TGTGCCAGCAGTTTAGAGGGGGACTGGGGCTACGAGCAGTACTTC; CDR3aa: CASSLEGDWGYEQYF
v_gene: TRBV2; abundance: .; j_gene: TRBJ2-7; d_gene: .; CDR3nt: TGTGCCAGCAGTGGACAGAGCTACGAGCAGTACTTC; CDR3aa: CASSGQSYEQYF
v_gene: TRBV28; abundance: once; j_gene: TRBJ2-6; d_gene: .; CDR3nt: TGTGCCAGCAGTTTTCTGACCTCTGGGGCCAACGTCCTGACTTTC; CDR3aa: CASSFLTSGANVLTF
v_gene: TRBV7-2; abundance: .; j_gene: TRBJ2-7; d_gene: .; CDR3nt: TGTGCCAGCAGCTTCGGTTGGCCGCCTAGCTCCTACGAGCAGTACTTC; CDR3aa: CASSFGWPPSSYEQYF
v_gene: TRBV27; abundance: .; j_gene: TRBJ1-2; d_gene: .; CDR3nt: TGTGCCAGCAGGCCCGACAGTAACTATGGCTACACCTTC; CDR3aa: CASRPDSNYGYTF
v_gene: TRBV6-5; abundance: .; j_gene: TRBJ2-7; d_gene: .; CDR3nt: TGTGCCAGCAGTCAAACGAAATCGAGCTACTACGAGCAGTACTTC; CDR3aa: CASSQTKSSYYEQYF
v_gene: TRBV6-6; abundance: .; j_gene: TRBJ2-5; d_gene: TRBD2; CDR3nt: TGTGCCAGCAGTCAGGGACTAGGGCCCGGAGAGACCCAGTACTTC; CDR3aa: CASSQGLGPGETQYF
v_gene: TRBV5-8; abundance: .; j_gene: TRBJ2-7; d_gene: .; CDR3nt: TGTGCCAGCAGCTTTAGGACGGGCAGGGGTGGTCCGAGGCTCCCCGAGCAGTACTTC; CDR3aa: CASSFRTGRGGPRLPEQYF
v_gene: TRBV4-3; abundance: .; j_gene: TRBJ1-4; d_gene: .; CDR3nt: TGCGCCAGCAGCCAAGTCGAGACAGGACTAGAAAAACTGTTTTTT; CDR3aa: CASSQVETGLEKLFF
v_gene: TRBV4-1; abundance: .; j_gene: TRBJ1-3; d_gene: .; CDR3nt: TGCGCCAGCAGCCAAGACGGGTCCTCTGGAAACACCATATATTTT; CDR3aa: CASSQDGSSGNTIYF
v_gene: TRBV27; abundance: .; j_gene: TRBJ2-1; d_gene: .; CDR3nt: TGTGCCAGCAGTCCGAGCCCGTACAATGAGCAGTTCTTC; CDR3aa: CASSPSPYNEQFF
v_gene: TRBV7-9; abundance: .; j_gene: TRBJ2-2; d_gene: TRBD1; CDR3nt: TGTGGGGTACAGGGGGACACCGGGGAGCTGTTTTTT; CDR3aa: CGVQGDTGELFF
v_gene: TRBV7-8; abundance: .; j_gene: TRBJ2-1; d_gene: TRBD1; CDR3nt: TGTGCCAGCAGCTTAGTTGGGACAGGGCGAGGTGAGCAGTTCTTC; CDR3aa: CASSLVGTGRGEQFF
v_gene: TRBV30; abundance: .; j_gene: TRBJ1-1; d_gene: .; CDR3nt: TGTGCCTGGGAACAGGCCCTGAACACTGAAGCTTTCTTT; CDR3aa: CAWEQALNTEAFF
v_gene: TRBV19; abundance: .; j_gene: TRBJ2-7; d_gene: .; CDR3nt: TGTGCCAGTAGTTACAGCGTAGATTCCTACGAGCAGTACTTC; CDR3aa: CASSYSVDSYEQYF
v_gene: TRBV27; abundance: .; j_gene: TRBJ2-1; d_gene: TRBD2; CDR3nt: TGTGCCAGCAGTTTAAATCGACTAGCGGGGGGGCCCAATGAGCAGTTCTTC; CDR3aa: CASSLNRLAGGPNEQFF
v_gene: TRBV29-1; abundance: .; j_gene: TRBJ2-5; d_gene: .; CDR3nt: TGCAGCGTTGAAGATCTGAGGGCTGGGGAGACCCAGTACTTC; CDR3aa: CSVEDLRAGETQYF
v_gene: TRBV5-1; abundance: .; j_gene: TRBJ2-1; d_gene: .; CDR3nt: TGCGCCAGCAGCTTGGGCCCCGGAAGGGTCTCTGAATGGAATGAGCAGTTCTTC; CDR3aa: CASSLGPGRVSEWNEQFF
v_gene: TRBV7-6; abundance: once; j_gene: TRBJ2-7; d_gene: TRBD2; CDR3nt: TGTGCCAGCAGCCCAGGTTCGGCGGGAGCGTGGTACGAGCAGTACTTC; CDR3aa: CASSPGSAGAWYEQYF
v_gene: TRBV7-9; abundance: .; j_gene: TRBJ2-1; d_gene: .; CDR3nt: TGTGCCAGCAGCACCCAAATGGGTGTTGAGCAGTTCTTC; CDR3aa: CASSTQMGVEQFF
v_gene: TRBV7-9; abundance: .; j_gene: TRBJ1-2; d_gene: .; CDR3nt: TGTGCCAGCAGCTTAGGGGGCGGACTCGACTATGGCTACACCTTC; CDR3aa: CASSLGGGLDYGYTF
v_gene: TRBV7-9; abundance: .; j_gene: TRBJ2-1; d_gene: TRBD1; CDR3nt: TGTGCCAGCAGCCATGGACAGGGCGCTGTGGATGAGCAGTTCTTC; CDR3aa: CASSHGQGAVDEQFF
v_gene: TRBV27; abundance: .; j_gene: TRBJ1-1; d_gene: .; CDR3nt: TGTGCCAGCAGTTCACCCTTGGGGGCGAACACTGAAGCTTTCTTT; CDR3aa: CASSSPLGANTEAFF
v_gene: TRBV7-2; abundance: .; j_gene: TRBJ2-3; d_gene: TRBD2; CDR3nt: TGTGCCAGCAGTCGGACTAGAGGGAGCACAGATACGCAGTATTTT; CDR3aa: CASSRTRGSTDTQYF
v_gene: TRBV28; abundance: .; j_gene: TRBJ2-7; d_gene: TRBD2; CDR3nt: TGTGCCAGCAGTCCGGCGGGGGGCGGGGACGAGCAGTACTTC; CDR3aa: CASSPAGGGDEQYF
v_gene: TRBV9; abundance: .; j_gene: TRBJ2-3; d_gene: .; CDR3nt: TGTGCCAGCGAGGGGGATACGCAGTATTTT; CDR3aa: CASEGDTQYF
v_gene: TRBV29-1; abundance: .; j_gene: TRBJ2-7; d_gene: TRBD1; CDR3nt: TGCAGCGTTGAAGATCCGGACAGGGAGTTTGACGAGCAGTACTTC; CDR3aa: CSVEDPDREFDEQYF
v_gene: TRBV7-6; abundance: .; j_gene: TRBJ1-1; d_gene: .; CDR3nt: TGTGCCAGCAGCGCAAACGCGGGTATGAACACTGAAGCTTTCTTT; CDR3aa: CASSANAGMNTEAFF
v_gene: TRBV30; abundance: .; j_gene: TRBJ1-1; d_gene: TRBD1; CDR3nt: TGTGCCTGGAGTGCCCTTTTCAGGGGGTCCGCTGAAGCTTTCTTT; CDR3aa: CAWSALFRGSAEAFF
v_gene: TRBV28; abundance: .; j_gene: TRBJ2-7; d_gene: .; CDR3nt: TGTGCCACCGAATCGACAGGGGCTAGCGGGATTCTCAACGAGCAGTACTTC; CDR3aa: CATESTGASGILNEQYF
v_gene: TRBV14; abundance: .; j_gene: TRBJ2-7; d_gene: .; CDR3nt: TGTGCCAGCAGCCAACCCTCGGAGGGGACGACCTACGAGCAGTACTTC; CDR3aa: CASSQPSEGTTYEQYF
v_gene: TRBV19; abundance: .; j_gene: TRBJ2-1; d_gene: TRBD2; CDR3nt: TGTGCCAGTAGTCCCTTAGCGGGAGAGGGCGATGAGCAGTTCTTC; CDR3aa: CASSPLAGEGDEQFF
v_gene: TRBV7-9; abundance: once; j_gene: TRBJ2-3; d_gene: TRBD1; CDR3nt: TGTGCCAGCAGCCCCTGGACAGGGGCAACGACAGATACGCAGTATTTT; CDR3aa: CASSPWTGATTDTQYF
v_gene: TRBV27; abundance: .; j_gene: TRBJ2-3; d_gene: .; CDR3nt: TGTGCCAGCAGTATGTGGGGGCCCCAAGATACGCAGTATTTT; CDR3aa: CASSMWGPQDTQYF
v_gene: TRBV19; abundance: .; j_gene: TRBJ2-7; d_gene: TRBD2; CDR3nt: TGTGCCAGTAGTAGAGGACTAGCGGGGGGGATCTGGCACGAGCAGTACTTC; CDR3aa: CASSRGLAGGIWHEQYF